This is a list of T cell receptor beta chains from one sample in a study of cytomegalovirus exposure and HLA in healthy donors. TCRdb keeps only in-frame clones here, not all; method: immunoSEQ multiplex PCR. The sample yields 200,000 or so clones, under 70% seen once. The specimen sequenced was PBMCs. The receptors here all came from a man aged 35 to 55 in good health and CMV-seropositive. Both conserved end residues are part of each CDR3. The D gene is left open where the match is weak. Expanded clones get a size class; other rows say once, few or many, or leave the size out.

>TRBV7-2|-|-|TRBJ1-2
TGTGCCAGCAGCTTATTTGGCAGGCCTAATGGCTACACCTTC
CASSLFGRPNGYTF
>TRBV6-1|few|TRBD1|TRBJ1-1
TGTGCCAGCCAGAGACAGGGGGGGTCAGACACTGAAGCTTTCTTT
CASQRQGGSDTEAFF
>TRBV21-1|-|-|TRBJ2-7
TGTGCCAGCAGCAAACCCCCGGCAGGGGTAACCTACGAGCAGTACTTC
CASSKPPAGVTYEQYF
>TRBV7-9|-|-|TRBJ2-1
TGTGCCAGCAGCTTAGAGCCCAATGAGCAGTTCTTC
CASSLEPNEQFF
>TRBV7-2|few|TRBD1|TRBJ2-1
TGTGCCAGCAGCTTTAGACAGGGGGCCAGGAGCTCCTACAATGAGCAGTTCTTC
CASSFRQGARSSYNEQFF
>TRBV15|-|-|TRBJ1-2
TGTGCCACCAGCAGGGACCGAAGCTCAGGAGGGGTGACCCCCTATGGCTACACCTTC
CATSRDRSSGGVTPYGYTF
>TRBV7-9|few|-|TRBJ2-7
TGTGCCAGCAGCTACATCTCCTACGAGCAGTACTTC
CASSYISYEQYF
>TRBV4-1|once|-|TRBJ1-4
TGCGCCAGCAGTATCCCCCCCGAAGGGGCTCGAGGTGAAAAACTGTTTTTT
CASSIPPEGARGEKLFF
>TRBV7-9|-|TRBD1|TRBJ1-4
TGTGCCAGCAGCTTAACCTCCGGGACAGGGGCCGAAAAACTGTTTTTT
CASSLTSGTGAEKLFF
>TRBV11-2|-|-|TRBJ2-7
TGTGCCAGCAGCTTAGGGGCCATAAACGAGCAGTACTTC
CASSLGAINEQYF
>TRBV6-5|-|-|TRBJ2-6
TGTGCCGCCAAGAGCTCTGGGGCCAACGTCCTGACTTTC
CAAKSSGANVLTF
>TRBV7-9|-|TRBD1|TRBJ1-2
TGTTCCAGCAGCCGGGACAGGGAACCTTTCTATGGCTACACCTTC
CSSSRDREPFYGYTF
>TRBV5-1|once|-|TRBJ1-1
TGCGCCAGCAGGGATAACCAGGGGAACACTGAAGCTTTCTTT
CASRDNQGNTEAFF
>TRBV6-1|-|TRBD1|TRBJ2-2
TGTGCCAGCAGGGGGACAGGGAATCCCGGGGAGCTGTTTTTT
CASRGTGNPGELFF
>TRBV4-2|-|TRBD2|TRBJ2-7
TGTGCCAGCAGCCAAGTCGGGATGAGCGGGGGGGGCGTGAACGAGCAGTACTTC
CASSQVGMSGGGVNEQYF
>TRBV29-1|-|-|TRBJ1-2
TGCAGCGTGGGGGGGTTGGGGAACTATGGCTACACCTTC
CSVGGLGNYGYTF
>TRBV9|-|TRBD1|TRBJ1-2
TGTGCCAGCAGCGTAGATACAGGGGGCTACTTTGGCTACACCTTC
CASSVDTGGYFGYTF
>TRBV5-6|-|-|TRBJ2-3
TGTGCCAGCAGCTTGCAAGGGGGAGATACGCAGTATTTT
CASSLQGGDTQYF
>TRBV5-1|-|-|TRBJ2-5
TGCGCCAGCAGCCTGGATACAGGGAGGGCGACCCAGTACTTC
CASSLDTGRATQYF
>TRBV11-1|few|TRBD2|TRBJ2-3
TGTGCCAGCAGCTTTCTGGTAGCGGGGGGCGCAACAGATACGCAGTATTTT
CASSFLVAGGATDTQYF
>TRBV2|-|TRBD2|TRBJ2-5
TGTGCCAGCAGTGAACTTGGGACTAGCGGGGAGGAGACCCAGTACTTC
CASSELGTSGEETQYF
>TRBV2|few|-|TRBJ1-5
TGTGCCAGCAGTCTAGGGGCTTATAGCAATCAGCCCCAGCATTTT
CASSLGAYSNQPQHF
>TRBV28|few|TRBD1|TRBJ1-4
TGTGCCAGCAGTTTATGGGGACAGGGGAATGAAAAACTGTTTTTT
CASSLWGQGNEKLFF
>TRBV28|-|-|TRBJ2-1
TGTGCCAGCAGTTTAGGCGGGGTAGACTACAATGAGCAGTTCTTC
CASSLGGVDYNEQFF
>TRBV2|-|TRBD2|TRBJ2-3
TGTGCCAGCAATATGCGGGGGAGCACAGATACGCAGTATTTT
CASNMRGSTDTQYF
>TRBV5-4|-|-|TRBJ2-2
TGTGCCAGCAGCTTGGACAGGGAGAGGACCGGGGAGCTGTTTTTT
CASSLDRERTGELFF
>TRBV28|-|-|TRBJ2-1
TGTGCCAGCAGTGAAGGGGCTTGGAATGAGCAGTTCTTC
CASSEGAWNEQFF
>TRBV5-4|-|TRBD2|TRBJ2-2
TGTGCCAGCAGCTTCCTTAGCGGGGGCCTGAACACCGGGGAGCTGTTTTTT
CASSFLSGGLNTGELFF
>TRBV5-6|-|TRBD2|TRBJ2-7
TGTGCCAGCAGCTTTCAGCGGGGGGTTCCCTACGAGCAGTACTTC
CASSFQRGVPYEQYF
>TRBV5-1|-|-|TRBJ2-2
TGCGCCAGCAGCTCCGGACAAGACACCGGGGAGCTGTTTTTT
CASSSGQDTGELFF
>TRBV9|once|TRBD2|TRBJ2-4
TGTGCCAGCAGCCTGGCGGGGGGCCTTAGCAAAAACATTCAGTACTTC
CASSLAGGLSKNIQYF
>TRBV5-4|-|TRBD2|TRBJ2-2
TGTGCCAGCAGCTTGAGTAGCGGGGGGTACACCGGGGAGCTGTTTTTT
CASSLSSGGYTGELFF
>TRBV18|-|-|TRBJ2-1
TGTGCCAGCTCACCTCCGGGTGGGAGGGAGCAGTTCTTC
CASSPPGGREQFF
>TRBV27|-|TRBD1|TRBJ2-2
TGTGCCACCCGGACAGGGGGGAACACCGGGGAGCTGTTTTTT
CATRTGGNTGELFF
>TRBV11-3|few|-|TRBJ2-2
TGTGCCAGCAGCTGGGGGGAGACCAAGGGCGGGGAGCTGTTTTTT
CASSWGETKGGELFF
>TRBV5-5|-|-|TRBJ1-5
TGTGCCAGCAGCACTAGGGAGGATCGGCCCCAGCATTTT
CASSTREDRPQHF